This TCR beta chain was retrieved from a study of blood T cell repertoires in COVID-19. Cohort 3 recovered donors had two negative PCRs, clearance, or symptom resolution. The CDR3 has 16 residues. V lost 6 bases, J lost 0 bases, and 13 bases lay in between. The V gene's germline CDR1 is SGHDT and CDR2 YYEEEE. Authors' analysis steps: Researchers report that nucleated cell counts were estimated from reference gene primer amplification. TCRdb keeps only in-frame clones here, not all; method: immunoSEQ multiplex PCR. V, J and clone size reflect that table, while D and trimming were determined from the DNA. The sample carries 260,000 or so clones, 85% recorded once.

The rearrangement joins TRBV5-6 to TRBJ1-6; no definite D call. The TCR comes from a woman aged 50 to 65 who had recovered from COVID-19. Sequenced input: PBMCs or T cells enriched from blood (not recorded which). CDR3: CASKRSLSSYNSPLHF. CDR3 coding DNA: TGTGCCAGCAAAAGGAGCTTGAGCTCCTATAATTCACCCCTCCACTTT.